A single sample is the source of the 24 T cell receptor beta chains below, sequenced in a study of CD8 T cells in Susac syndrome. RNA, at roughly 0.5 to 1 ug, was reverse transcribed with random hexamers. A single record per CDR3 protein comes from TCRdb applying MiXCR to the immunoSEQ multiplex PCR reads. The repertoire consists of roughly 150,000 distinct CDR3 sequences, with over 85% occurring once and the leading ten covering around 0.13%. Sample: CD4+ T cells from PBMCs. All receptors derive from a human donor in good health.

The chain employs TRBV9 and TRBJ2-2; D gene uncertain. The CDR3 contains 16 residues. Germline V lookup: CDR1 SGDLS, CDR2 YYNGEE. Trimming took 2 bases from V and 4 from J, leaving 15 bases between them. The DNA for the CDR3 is TGTGCCAGCAGCGTCTTGGGAAGCGTAGGCACCGGGGAGCTGTTTTTT. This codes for CASSVLGSVGTGELFF.

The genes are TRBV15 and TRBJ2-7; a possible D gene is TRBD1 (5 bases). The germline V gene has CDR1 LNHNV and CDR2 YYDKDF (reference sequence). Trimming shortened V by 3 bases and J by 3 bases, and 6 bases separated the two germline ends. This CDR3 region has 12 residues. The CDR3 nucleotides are TGTGCCACCAGCAGCAGGGACTACGAGCAGTACTTC. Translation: CATSSRDYEQYF.

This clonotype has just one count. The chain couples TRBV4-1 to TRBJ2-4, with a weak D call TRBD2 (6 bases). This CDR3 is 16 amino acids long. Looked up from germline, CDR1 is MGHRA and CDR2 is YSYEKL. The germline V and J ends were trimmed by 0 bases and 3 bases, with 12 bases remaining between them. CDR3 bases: TGCGCCAGCAGCCAAGAGCGGTGGGGAGGCAAAAACATTCAGTACTTC. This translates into CASSQERWGGKNIQYF.

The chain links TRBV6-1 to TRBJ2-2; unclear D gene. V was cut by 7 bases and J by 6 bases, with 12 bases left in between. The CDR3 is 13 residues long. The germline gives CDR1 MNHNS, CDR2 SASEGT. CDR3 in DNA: TGTGCCAGCATCCGGCCCGCGGCCGGGGAGCTGTTTTTT. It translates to CASIRPAAGELFF.

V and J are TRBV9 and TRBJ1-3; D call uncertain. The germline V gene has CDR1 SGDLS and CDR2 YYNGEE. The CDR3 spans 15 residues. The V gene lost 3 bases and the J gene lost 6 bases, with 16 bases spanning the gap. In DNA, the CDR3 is TGTGCCAGCAGCGCACAATTGGGCAGATTAAACACCATATATTTT. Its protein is CASSAQLGRLNTIYF. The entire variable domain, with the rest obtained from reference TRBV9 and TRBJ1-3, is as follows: DSGVTQTPKHLITATGQRVTLRCSPRSGDLSVYWYQQSLDQGLQFLIQYYNGEERAKGNILERFSAQQFPDLHSELNLSSLELGDSALYFCASSAQLGRLNTIYFGEGSWLTVV.

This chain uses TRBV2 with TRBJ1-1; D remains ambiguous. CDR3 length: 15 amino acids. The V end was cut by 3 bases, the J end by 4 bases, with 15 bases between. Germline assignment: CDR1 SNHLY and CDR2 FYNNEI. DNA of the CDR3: TGTGCCAGCAGTGAGTTAATCGACGGGGTCACTGAAGCTTTCTTT. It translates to CASSELIDGVTEAFF.

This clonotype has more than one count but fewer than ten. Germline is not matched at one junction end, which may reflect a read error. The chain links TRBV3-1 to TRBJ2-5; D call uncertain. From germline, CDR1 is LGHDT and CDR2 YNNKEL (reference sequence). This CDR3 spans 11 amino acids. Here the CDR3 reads CASSQGETQYF. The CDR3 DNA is TGTGCCAGCAGTCAAGGAGAGACCCAGTACTTC.

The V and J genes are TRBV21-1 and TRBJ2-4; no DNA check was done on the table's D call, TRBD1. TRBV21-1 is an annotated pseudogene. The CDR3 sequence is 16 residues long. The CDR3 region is CASSNYDWTGINIQYF. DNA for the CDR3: TGTGCCAGCAGCAATTACGATTGGACAGGGATAAACATTCAGTACTTC.

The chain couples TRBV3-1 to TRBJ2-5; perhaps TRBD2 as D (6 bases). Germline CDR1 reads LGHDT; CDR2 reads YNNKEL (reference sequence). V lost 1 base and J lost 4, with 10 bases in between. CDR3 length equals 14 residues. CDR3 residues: CASSQVDGGETQYF. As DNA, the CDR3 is TGTGCCAGCAGCCAAGTGGACGGGGGAGAGACCCAGTACTTC.

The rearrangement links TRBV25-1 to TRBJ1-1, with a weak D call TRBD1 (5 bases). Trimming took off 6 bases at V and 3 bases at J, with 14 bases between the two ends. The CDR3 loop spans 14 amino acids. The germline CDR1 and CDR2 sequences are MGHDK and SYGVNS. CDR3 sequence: CASRGPGTYTEAFF. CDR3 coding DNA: TGTGCCAGCAGGGGTCCCGGGACGTACACTGAAGCTTTCTTT.

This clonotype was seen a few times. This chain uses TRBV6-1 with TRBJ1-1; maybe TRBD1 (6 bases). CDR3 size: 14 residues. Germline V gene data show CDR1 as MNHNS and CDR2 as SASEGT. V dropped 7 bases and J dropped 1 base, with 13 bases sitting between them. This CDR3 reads CASTKGGANTEAFF. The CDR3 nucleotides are TGTGCCAGCACGAAGGGGGGCGCGAACACTGAAGCTTTCTTT.

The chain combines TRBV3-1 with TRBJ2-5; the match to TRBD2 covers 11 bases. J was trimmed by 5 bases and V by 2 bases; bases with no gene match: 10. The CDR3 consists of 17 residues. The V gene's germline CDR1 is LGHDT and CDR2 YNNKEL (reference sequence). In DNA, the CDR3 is TGTGCCAGCAGCCAATTACTTAGCGGGGGGGCCGGGGAGACCCAGTACTTC. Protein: CASSQLLSGGAGETQYF.

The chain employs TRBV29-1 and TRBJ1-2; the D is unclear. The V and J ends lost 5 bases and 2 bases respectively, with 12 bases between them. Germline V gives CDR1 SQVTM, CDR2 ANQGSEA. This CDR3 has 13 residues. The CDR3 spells CSVQTTQNYGYTF. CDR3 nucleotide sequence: TGCAGCGTTCAGACGACCCAGAACTATGGCTACACCTTC.

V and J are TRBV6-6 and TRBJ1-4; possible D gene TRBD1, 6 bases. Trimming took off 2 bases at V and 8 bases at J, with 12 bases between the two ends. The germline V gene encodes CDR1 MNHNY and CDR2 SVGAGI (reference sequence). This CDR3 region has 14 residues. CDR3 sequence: CASSYERGKEKLFF. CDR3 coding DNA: TGTGCCAGCAGTTACGAAAGGGGGAAGGAAAAACTGTTTTTT.

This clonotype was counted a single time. CDR3 sequence (DNA): TGTGCCAGCAGTAAGCGGGGGGGCCAGGAGACCCAGTACTTC. Translated, it gives CASSKRGGQETQYF. V usage is TRBV6-1 and J usage is TRBJ2-5; 10 bases map to TRBD2. This CDR3 comprises 14 residues. Germline lookup yields CDR1 MNHNS and CDR2 SASEGT. Unmatched junction bases numbered 5, after V lost 5 bases and J lost 5 bases.

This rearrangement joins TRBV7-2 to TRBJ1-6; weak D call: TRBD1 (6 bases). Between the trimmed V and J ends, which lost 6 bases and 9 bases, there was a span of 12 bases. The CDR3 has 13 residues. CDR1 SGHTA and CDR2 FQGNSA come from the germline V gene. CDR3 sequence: CASRRTEISPLHF. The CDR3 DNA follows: TGTGCCAGCAGGAGGACAGAGATTTCACCCCTCCACTTT.

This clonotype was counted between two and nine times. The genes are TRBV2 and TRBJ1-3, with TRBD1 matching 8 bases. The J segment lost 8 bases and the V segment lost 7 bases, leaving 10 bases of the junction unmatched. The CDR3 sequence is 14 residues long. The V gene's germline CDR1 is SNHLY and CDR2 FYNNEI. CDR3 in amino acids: CASTRTGPDDTIYF. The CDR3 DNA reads TGTGCCAGCACCAGGACAGGGCCTGATGACACCATATATTTT. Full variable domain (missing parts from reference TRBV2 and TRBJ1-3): EPEVTQTPSHQVTQMGQEVILRCVPISNHLYFYWYRQILGQKVEFLVSFYNNEISEKSEIFDDQFSVERPDGSNFTLKIRSTKLEDSAMYFCASTRTGPDDTIYFGEGSWLTVV.

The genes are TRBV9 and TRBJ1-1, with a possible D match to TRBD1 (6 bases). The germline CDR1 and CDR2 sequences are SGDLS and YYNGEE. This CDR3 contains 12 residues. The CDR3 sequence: CDDEGGYTEAFF. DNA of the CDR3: TGTGACGATGAGGGGGGGTACACTGAAGCTTTCTTT.

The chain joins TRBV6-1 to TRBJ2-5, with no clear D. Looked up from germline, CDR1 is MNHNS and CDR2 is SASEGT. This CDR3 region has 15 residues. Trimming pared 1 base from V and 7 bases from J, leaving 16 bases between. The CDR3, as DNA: TGTGCCAGCAGTGAAGGCGTGACCAGCTGGGGGACCCAGTACTTC. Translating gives CASSEGVTSWGTQYF.

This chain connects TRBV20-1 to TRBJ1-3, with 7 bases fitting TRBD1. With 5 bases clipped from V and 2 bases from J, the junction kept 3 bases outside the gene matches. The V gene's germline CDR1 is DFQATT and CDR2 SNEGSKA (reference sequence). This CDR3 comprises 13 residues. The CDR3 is CSAGGTAGNTIYF. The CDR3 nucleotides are TGCAGTGCTGGAGGGACAGCTGGAAACACCATATATTTT.

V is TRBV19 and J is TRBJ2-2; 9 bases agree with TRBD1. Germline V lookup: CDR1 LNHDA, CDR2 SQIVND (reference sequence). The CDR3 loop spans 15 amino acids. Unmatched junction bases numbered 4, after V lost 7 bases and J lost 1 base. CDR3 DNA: TGTGCCAGTAACCGGGACAGGGAGAACACCGGGGAGCTGTTTTTT. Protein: CASNRDRENTGELFF. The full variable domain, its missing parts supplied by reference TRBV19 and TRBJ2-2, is DGGITQSPKYLFRKEGQNVTLSCEQNLNHDAMYWYRQDPGQGLRLIYYSQIVNDFQKGDIAEGYSVSREKKESFPLTVTSAQKNPTAFYLCASNRDRENTGELFFGEGSRLTVL.

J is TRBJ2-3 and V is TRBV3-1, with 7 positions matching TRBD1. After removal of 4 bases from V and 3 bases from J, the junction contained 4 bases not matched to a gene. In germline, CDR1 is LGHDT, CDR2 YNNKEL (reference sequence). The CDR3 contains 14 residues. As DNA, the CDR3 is TGTGCCAGCAGCCGGGCAGGGGGAACAGATACGCAGTATTTT. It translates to CASSRAGGTDTQYF.

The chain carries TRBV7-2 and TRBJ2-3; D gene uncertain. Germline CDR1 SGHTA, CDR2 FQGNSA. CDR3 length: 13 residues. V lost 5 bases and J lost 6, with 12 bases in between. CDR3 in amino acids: CASSVTLGDTQYF. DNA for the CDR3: TGTGCCAGCAGCGTAACGCTTGGTGATACGCAGTATTTT. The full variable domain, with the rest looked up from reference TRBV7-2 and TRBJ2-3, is GAGVSQSPSNKVTEKGKDVELRCDPISGHTALYWYRQSLGQGLEFLIYFQGNSAPDKSGLPSDRFSAERTGGSVSTLTIQRTQQEDSAVYLCASSVTLGDTQYFGPGTRLTVL.

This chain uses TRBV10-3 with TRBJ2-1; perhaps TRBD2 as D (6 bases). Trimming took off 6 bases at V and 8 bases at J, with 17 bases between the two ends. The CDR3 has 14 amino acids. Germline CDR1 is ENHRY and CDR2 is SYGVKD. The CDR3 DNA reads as TGTGCCATCAGAACGGGGGACTCCCACCATGAGCAGTTCTTC. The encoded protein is CAIRTGDSHHEQFF.